Sequencing of this T cell receptor beta chain was carried out in a study of T cell responses to AZD1222 COVID-19 vaccine. Study results and caveats: Donors were largely white British and mainly female; clonal diversity was possibly underestimated. The number of AZD1222 recipients seropositive at baseline was only 6 or 7. The study found vaccine-associated CD4 TCRs spanning spike, dominant at 160-218 and 743-854.

As concerns this clone: Its specificity is not known.

Profiling relied on immunoSEQ multiplex PCR, and the TCRdb table lists in-frame clones only, not all of them. This sample has about 120,000 clones, with roughly 91% found just once. This clonotype originated in an adult in good health. The source was peripheral blood, collected on day 0 of AZD1222 vaccination.

This CDR3 is CASSLLTGNTEAFF. The CDR3 region has the DNA TGTGCCAGCAGCCTCCTGACAGGGAACACTGAAGCTTTCTTT. The rearrangement links TRBV3-1 (or the pseudogene TRBV3-2) to TRBJ1-1; TRBD1 might be the D (6 bases). Per germline, CDR1 LGHDT and CDR2 YNNKEL (reference sequence). Deletions cut 4 bases from V and 1 base from J, with 10 bases between. The CDR3 length is 14 residues.